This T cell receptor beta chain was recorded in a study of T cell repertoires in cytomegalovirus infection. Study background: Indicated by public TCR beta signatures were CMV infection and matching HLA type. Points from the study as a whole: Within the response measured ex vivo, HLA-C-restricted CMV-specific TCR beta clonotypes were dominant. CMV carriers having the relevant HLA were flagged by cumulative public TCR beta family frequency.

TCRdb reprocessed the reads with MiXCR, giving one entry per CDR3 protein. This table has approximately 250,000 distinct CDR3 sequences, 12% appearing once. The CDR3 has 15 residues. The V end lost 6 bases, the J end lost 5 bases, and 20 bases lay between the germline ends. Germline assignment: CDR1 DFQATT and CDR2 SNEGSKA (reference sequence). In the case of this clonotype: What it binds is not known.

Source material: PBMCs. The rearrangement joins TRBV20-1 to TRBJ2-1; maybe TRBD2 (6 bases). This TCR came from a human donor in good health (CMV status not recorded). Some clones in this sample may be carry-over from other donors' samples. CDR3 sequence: CSALAVLVGNNEQFF. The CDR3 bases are TGCAGTGCATTAGCGGTTTTAGTCGGGAACAATGAGCAGTTCTTC.